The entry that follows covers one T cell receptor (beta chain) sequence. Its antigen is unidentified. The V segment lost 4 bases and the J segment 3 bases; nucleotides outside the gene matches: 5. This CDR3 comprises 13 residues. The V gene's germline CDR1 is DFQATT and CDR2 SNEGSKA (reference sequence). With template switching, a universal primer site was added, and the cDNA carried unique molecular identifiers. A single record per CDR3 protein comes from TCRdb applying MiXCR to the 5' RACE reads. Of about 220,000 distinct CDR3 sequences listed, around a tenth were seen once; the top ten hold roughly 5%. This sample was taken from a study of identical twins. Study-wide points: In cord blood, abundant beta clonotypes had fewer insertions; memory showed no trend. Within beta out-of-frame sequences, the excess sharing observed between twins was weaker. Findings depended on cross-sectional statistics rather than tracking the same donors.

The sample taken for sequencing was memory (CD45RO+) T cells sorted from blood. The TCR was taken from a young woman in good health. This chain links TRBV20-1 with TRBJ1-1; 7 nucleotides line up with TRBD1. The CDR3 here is CSAKFRGDTEAFF. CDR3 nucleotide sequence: TGCAGTGCTAAGTTCAGGGGGGACACTGAAGCTTTCTTT.